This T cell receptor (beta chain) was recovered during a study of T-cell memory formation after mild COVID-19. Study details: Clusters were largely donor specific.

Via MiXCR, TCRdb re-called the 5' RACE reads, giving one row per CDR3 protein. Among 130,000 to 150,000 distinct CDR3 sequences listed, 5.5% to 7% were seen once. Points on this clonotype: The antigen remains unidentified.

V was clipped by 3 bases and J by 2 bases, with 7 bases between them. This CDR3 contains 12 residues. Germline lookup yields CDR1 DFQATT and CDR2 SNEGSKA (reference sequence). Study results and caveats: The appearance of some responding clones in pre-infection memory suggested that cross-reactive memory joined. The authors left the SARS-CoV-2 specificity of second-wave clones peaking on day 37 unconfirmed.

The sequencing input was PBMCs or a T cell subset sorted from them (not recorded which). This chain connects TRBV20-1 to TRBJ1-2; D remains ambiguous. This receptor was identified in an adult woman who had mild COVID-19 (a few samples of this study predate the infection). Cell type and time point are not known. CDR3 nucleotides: TGCAGTGCTAGTGCACGCAACTATGGCTACACCTTC. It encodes CSASARNYGYTF.